A selection of T cell receptor beta chains follows, all from one sample in a study of memory CD4+ T cells and cytomegalovirus serostatus. TCRdb keeps only in-frame clones here, not all; method: immunoSEQ multiplex PCR. The repertoire holds approximately 40,000 clones, about 80% seen once, with 1.5% to 2.5% in the top ten. The material sequenced was memory CD4+ T cells from blood. The receptor set was obtained from an adult in good health and CMV-seronegative. The conserved cysteine and the conserved F or W are not part of the CDR3 here. Rows may omit the clone size; those that give it use once, few, many or a size class.

V	J	size	CDR3
TRBV27	TRBJ2-3	few	ASSSGRRDTDTQY
TRBV11-1	TRBJ2-5	NA	ASSLSMVWGQETQY
TRBV29-1	TRBJ2-7	NA	SVGPRQGVYEQY
TRBV29-1	TRBJ2-1	NA	SVSKESLEQF
TRBV7-7	TRBJ1-4	NA	ASSPGGTNEKLF
TRBV7-3	TRBJ1-2	NA	ASSPPRNDGYT
TRBV7-9	TRBJ1-2	few	ASSLEWVSGGRLDGYT
TRBV2	TRBJ1-1	NA	ASSRATEAF
TRBV5-1	TRBJ2-2	NA	ASSLDGYTGELF
TRBV11-2	TRBJ2-3	NA	ASSSQGAGDTQY
TRBV7-9	TRBJ2-6	NA	ASSVSLASGANVLT
TRBV5-1	TRBJ2-7	once	ASSLGSGLREQY
TRBV29-1	TRBJ1-3	once	SASSPGQTISGNTIY
TRBV6-8	TRBJ2-7	NA	ASSGAGHWEEQY
TRBV29-1	TRBJ1-5	NA	SVAGHSNQPQH
TRBV7-2	TRBJ1-2	NA	ASSLGGDYGYT
TRBV19	TRBJ1-2	once	ASSIARQGPSYGYT
TRBV25-1	TRBJ1-6	NA	ASSPSPLH
TRBV7-9	TRBJ2-1	NA	ASRSQGTSYNEQF
TRBV5-1	TRBJ1-1	NA	ASSSRVMNTEAF
TRBV7-8	TRBJ1-4	NA	ASSLAYGQNEKLF
TRBV18	TRBJ2-7	NA	ASSNSGGDTNEQY
TRBV5-1	TRBJ1-1	NA	ASSLGQGVGTEAF
TRBV5-1	TRBJ1-1	NA	ASSPDLYTEAF
TRBV28	TRBJ2-7	NA	ASSLGPRGEQY
TRBV19	TRBJ1-2	few	ASSTGSSYGYT
TRBV29-1	TRBJ2-3	NA	SVVGAGLRDTQY
TRBV28	TRBJ1-6	NA	ASSAGNSPLH
TRBV11-3	TRBJ1-2	NA	ASSLGSPRYGYT
TRBV2	TRBJ2-5	NA	ASSPRALETQY
TRBV2	TRBJ2-3	once	ASSESEGTDTQY
TRBV11-3	TRBJ2-1	NA	ASSLRGGYRDEQF
TRBV6-5	TRBJ1-5	NA	ASSPGGRGNQPQH
TRBV5-5	TRBJ1-2	few	ASSLNGGQNGYT
TRBV18	TRBJ2-2	NA	ASSPRDGPNTGELF
TRBV6-1	TRBJ1-2	NA	ASSGKGGGYT
TRBV20-1	TRBJ1-1	NA	SASEFTEAF
TRBV20-1	TRBJ1-1	few	SATAKREAF
TRBV7-3	TRBJ1-1	NA	ASSLSQNTEAF
TRBV7-2	TRBJ1-2	NA	ASSLAAGQGPYGYT
TRBV5-3	TRBJ1-2	NA	ARSLVNHRDHNYGYT
TRBV5-1	TRBJ2-1	NA	ASRRTGSYNEQF
TRBV28	TRBJ2-2	NA	ASSFWGRGNTGELF
TRBV7-9	TRBJ1-1	few	ASSRTGDLTEAF